This T cell receptor (beta chain) was profiled in a study of regulatory T cells in long-lasting Graves disease. The CDR3 is 12 residues long. Germline V CDR1 and CDR2: LNHDA, SQIVND (reference sequence). V lost 2 bases, J lost 4 bases, and 5 bases lay in between. Time point in this sample: newly diagnosed GD, antithyroid drugs for less than 3 months. The TCR library used RNA extracted from PBMCs. The TCR beta library used iRepertoire HTBI primers with Arm-PCR amplification of CDR3. TCRdb passed the multiplex PCR reads through MiXCR, listing each CDR3 protein once. The sample holds approximately 540,000 distinct CDR3 sequences, about 12% seen once. This clonotype was seen more than once but under ten times. A further study also used this sample, focusing on T cells in Graves' hyperthyroidism and ophthalmopathy. That study reports: Blood shared most expanded thyroid clonotypes above 0.001.

The sequence came from a woman in her 30s with Graves disease. This chain joins TRBV19 and TRBJ1-2; unclear D gene. The sequences come from peripheral blood mononuclear cells (PBMCs), collected at new diagnosis, from a patient treated with antithyroid drugs. This chain's CDR3 is CASSISRYGYTF. The CDR3 DNA reads as TGTGCCAGTAGTATATCTCGCTATGGCTACACCTTC.